This TCR beta chain emerged from a study of cytomegalovirus exposure and HLA in healthy donors. Overall study results and limits: 164 TCR beta chains were listed as cytomegalovirus-associated.

PCR was performed using 60 Vbeta and 13 Jbeta primers. Here immunoSEQ multiplex PCR was the method, and the copy in TCRdb shows in-frame clones only, minus some. Here the sample spans 85,000 to 110,000 clones, approximately 64% being singletons. About this clone: Its antigen is as yet unknown.

This receptor was obtained from a woman between 45 and 65 years old in good health and CMV-seronegative. Sequenced material: PBMCs.

CDR3 DNA: TGTGCCAGCAGTTACTCGTCAGGATTCTACGAGCAGTACTTC. Its protein is CASSYSSGFYEQYF. This chain uses TRBV6-6 with TRBJ2-7; no reliable D call. This CDR3 has 14 residues. The V end lost 0 bases, the J end lost 3 bases, and 9 bases lay between the germline ends. CDR1 MNHNY and CDR2 SVGAGI come from the germline V gene (reference sequence).